This TCR beta chain comes out of a study of T cells after yellow fever vaccination. A few counts support this clonotype. What it recognizes is unknown. Germline V gives CDR1 SGHRS, CDR2 YFSETQ. This CDR3 is built from 16 residues. V was clipped by 4 bases and J by 10 bases; unmatched bases: 13. Broader study findings: Most primary-vaccination clones recurred post-booster (roughly 96% CD4, 88% CD8).

Template-switching 5'RACE yielded the TCR cDNA; a universal primer site and UMIs were added in the process. MiXCR was run by TCRdb on the 5' RACE reads, yielding one entry per CDR3 protein. The data hold 150,000 to 200,000 distinct CDR3 sequences, with approximately 11% observed a single time. The source of this sequence is a man aged 18 to 30 who received the YFV17D yellow fever vaccine. The rearrangement joins TRBV5-1 to TRBJ2-2; 10 nucleotides match TRBD1. The specimen was CD8+ T cells sorted from PBMCs, collected 15 days after the yellow fever booster vaccination. As DNA, the CDR3 is TGCGCCAGCAGCCTCCGACGGACAGGGGGGCTCGAGGAGCTGTTTTTT. It yields the protein CASSLRRTGGLEELFF.